Listed here is a single T cell receptor beta chain. Antigen unknown. This sample is part of a study of cytomegalovirus exposure and HLA in healthy donors. Points from the study as a whole: By a later analysis, the bulk of CMV-associated TCR beta chains appeared HLA-restricted. Cytomegalovirus-associated TCR beta chains were listed, numbering 150 to 200.

13 Jbeta primers and 60 Vbeta primers were used for the PCR. The method was immunoSEQ multiplex PCR; TCRdb's version includes in-frame clones alone and lacks a portion of them. The sample has about 62,000 clones, around 87% seen once; the top ten hold 1.4%. Trimming removed 0 bases from V and 3 bases from J; junction bases left unmatched: 3. Per germline, CDR1 SGHRS and CDR2 YFSETQ. The CDR3 runs 16 residues. The sample comprised PBMCs. The sequence derives from a man younger than 35 in good health and CMV-seronegative. The J gene is TRBJ2-5, the V gene TRBV5-1, with TRBD1 identical over 12 bases. The CDR3 DNA sequence: TGCGCCAGCAGCTTGGCCGGGACAGGGGGCGAAGAGACCCAGTACTTC. Amino acids: CASSLAGTGGEETQYF. The full variable domain, rest sourced from reference TRBV5-1 and TRBJ2-5, is KAGVTQTPRYLIKTRGQQVTLSCSPISGHRSVSWYQQTPGQGLQFLFEYFSETQRNKGNFPGRFSGRQFSNSRSEMNVSTLELGDSALYLCASSLAGTGGEETQYFGPGTRLLVL.